Shown below are 16 T cell receptor beta chains from a single sample sequenced in a study of breast tumors, draining lymph nodes, adjacent tissues. Samples came from axillary lymph nodes draining the breast cancer. TCRdb reprocessed the multiplex PCR reads via MiXCR and lists one record per CDR3 protein. This sample carries 190,000 or so distinct CDR3 sequences, approximately 33% of them seen once, and the ten largest clones take roughly 4%. What was sequenced was axillary lymph node tissue. The receptors here all came from a female donor with breast cancer. Some clones in this sample may be carry-over from other donors' samples.

This clonotype appeared a few times. The V and J genes are TRBV20-1 and TRBJ1-2, with D hard to call. CDR1 is DFQATT and CDR2 is SNEGSKA in the germline V gene (reference sequence). Trimming cost V 6 bases and J 4 bases, with 33 bases left between them. There are 19 residues in the CDR3. The CDR3 nucleotides read TGCAGTGCCCTGGATGGCTCCCCTAATACCTATTTTGCATTCTATGGCTACACCTTC. Translating gives CSALDGSPNTYFAFYGYTF.

This clonotype came up many times. The chain recombines TRBV19 with TRBJ2-7, with D tentatively TRBD2 (6 bases). Germline V gene lookup returns CDR1 LNHDA and CDR2 SQIVND (reference sequence). Trimming removed 1 base from V and 0 bases from J, with 10 bases in between. CDR3 length equals 15 residues. The CDR3 region has the DNA TGTGCCAGTAGTATAGCGTCCGGGAGCTCCTACGAGCAGTACTTC. Protein: CASSIASGSSYEQYF.

This clonotype has a handful of counts. A read error may be the cause here, since a much bigger clone is one base away. The chain couples TRBV6-2 or TRBV6-3 to TRBJ2-3; 8 bases are shared with TRBD1. CDR3 length equals 15 residues. Germline V gene sequence: CDR1 MNHEY, CDR2 SVGEGT. J was trimmed by 7 bases and V by 5 bases; bases with no gene match: 11. CDR3 region: CASSHERTGRNTQYF. Written as DNA, the CDR3 is TGTGCCAGCAGTCACGAGCGGACAGGGAGGAATACGCAGTATTTT.

Note on this clonotype: Because the CDR3's place on the DNA is in doubt, the DNA is left out and the CDR3 is given as listed by TCRdb. The chain has TRBV2 and TRBJ2-5; the D segment call TRBD1 is taken from the table without a DNA check. CDR1 SNHLY and CDR2 FYNNEI come from the germline V gene. The CDR3 is 21 amino acids in total, end residues counted. CDR3 sequence: CASKEDRVNEKLFFGSGTQYF.

The chain carries TRBV7-2 and TRBJ2-5, with D perhaps matching TRBD1 (5 bases). Per germline, CDR1 SGHTA and CDR2 FQGNSA. This CDR3 has 14 residues. V lost 5 bases to trimming and J lost 0 bases, with 10 bases between them. The CDR3 region has the DNA TGTGCCAGCAGCACCAGGGTTTACCAAGAGACCCAGTACTTC. Translated, it gives CASSTRVYQETQYF.

This clonotype was counted many times. This rearrangement joins TRBV20-1 to TRBJ1-5; a weak D match, TRBD1 (6 bases). Germline V gene lookup returns CDR1 DFQATT and CDR2 SNEGSKA (reference sequence). This CDR3 is built from 14 residues. Trimming shortened V by 7 bases and J by 5 bases, and 18 bases separated the two germline ends. The CDR3: CSVKGAGVDQPQHF. In DNA form, the CDR3 reads TGCAGTGTGAAGGGTGCAGGGGTTGATCAGCCCCAGCATTTT.

V gene TRBV5-1 combines with J gene TRBJ2-5; TRBD2 matches 13 bases. After removal of 5 bases from V and 5 bases from J, the junction contained 6 bases not matched to a gene. Germline V gives CDR1 SGHRS, CDR2 YFSETQ. This CDR3 region has 15 residues. CDR3 residues: CASRGGTSGVETQYF. The CDR3 DNA reads TGCGCCAGCAGAGGGGGGACTAGCGGGGTGGAGACCCAGTACTTC.

To note about this clonotype: It may be a read error: a sequence one base away is much more abundant. The chain has TRBV10-2 and TRBJ2-1, with D perhaps given as TRBD1 or TRBD2 (5 bases each). Germline loops: CDR1 WSHSY, CDR2 SAAADI. The CDR3 consists of 15 residues. CDR3 nucleotides: TGCGCCAGCAGTGTCGAGGGGCCCAAGTACAATGAGCAGTCCTTC. Translation: CASSVEGPKYNEQSF.

V gene TRBV7-2 combines with J gene TRBJ1-2; D unresolved. Per the germline V gene, CDR1 is SGHTA and CDR2 is FQGNSA. CDR3 size: 15 residues. The germline V and J ends were trimmed by 5 bases and 7 bases, with 20 bases remaining between them. In DNA, the CDR3 is TGTGCCAGCAGCCCTACGGCGTCCGGGAGTAGTGGCTACACCTTC. It codes for CASSPTASGSSGYTF. The variable domain in full, completed from reference TRBV7-2 and TRBJ1-2, reads GAGVSQSPSNKVTEKGKDVELRCDPISGHTALYWYRQSLGQGLEFLIYFQGNSAPDKSGLPSDRFSAERTGGSVSTLTIQRTQQEDSAVYLCASSPTASGSSGYTFGSGTRLTVV.

This clonotype appeared a few times. The chain carries TRBV9 and TRBJ1-1, with D perhaps matching TRBD1 (5 bases). The CDR3 extends over 14 amino acids. Per germline, CDR1 SGDLS and CDR2 YYNGEE. V shed 0 bases and J shed 10 bases, with 16 bases lying between them. In nucleotides, the CDR3 is TGTGCCAGCAGCGTAGGACTGGGGGTACGTGGAGCTTTCTTT. Translation: CASSVGLGVRGAFF. Looking up the rest from reference TRBV9 and TRBJ1-1 gives the full variable domain: DSGVTQTPKHLITATGQRVTLRCSPRSGDLSVYWYQQSLDQGLQFLIQYYNGEERAKGNILERFSAQQFPDLHSELNLSSLELGDSALYFCASSVGLGVRGAFFGQGTRLTVV.

The V gene is TRBV25-1, the J gene TRBJ2-1, with 10 bases aligning to TRBD2. Germline V gene sequence: CDR1 MGHDK, CDR2 SYGVNS. Losses at the gene ends were 6 bases for V and 7 bases for J; bases not matched to a gene: 6. The CDR3 contains 14 residues. CDR3 sequence: CASSLAGDGNEQFF. CDR3 in DNA: TGTGCCAGCAGCCTAGCGGGAGACGGGAATGAGCAGTTCTTC.

This clonotype was detected a few times. A read error is possible here, since a much larger clone lies one base away. This chain uses TRBV12-3 or TRBV12-4 with TRBJ2-1; no clear D gene. The CDR3 is made up of 13 amino acids. V was cut by 3 bases and J by 9 bases, with 12 bases left in between. The CDR3 region is CASSFAQVGEQFF. CDR3 nucleotides: TGTGCCAGCAGTTTCGCGCAGGTGGGTGAGCAGTTCTTC.

This clonotype showed up many times. The chain couples TRBV5-1 to TRBJ2-5; 10 positions agree with TRBD2. Unmatched junction bases numbered 7, after V lost 3 bases and J lost 2 bases. Germline loops: CDR1 SGHRS, CDR2 YFSETQ. The CDR3 runs 16 residues. This CDR3 reads CASSYASGGVQETQYF. The DNA of the CDR3 is TGCGCCAGCAGCTACGCTAGCGGGGGTGTGCAAGAGACCCAGTACTTC.

The sample holds many counts of this clonotype. The chain carries TRBV20-1 and TRBJ2-7; the D gene is possibly TRBD1 (6 bases). In germline, CDR1 is DFQATT, CDR2 SNEGSKA (reference sequence). Trimming removed 3 bases at V and 5 bases at J, with 14 bases between. CDR3 size: 13 residues. In DNA form, the CDR3 reads TGCAGTGCTAGGGGGGCGGGTGGAAACGAGCAGTACTTC. Its translation: CSARGAGGNEQYF.

Notes on this clonotype: The junction departs from the called germline gene at one end, perhaps through a read error. The rearrangement joins TRBV2 to TRBJ1-5; the D gene is possibly TRBD1 (5 bases). The CDR3 contains 14 residues. Germline CDR1 is SNHLY and CDR2 is FYNNEI. The CDR3 is CASTPGGEGQPQHF. CDR3 nucleotide sequence: TGCGCCAGCACCCCCGGGGGGGAGGGGCAGCCCCAGCATTTT.

Details on this clonotype: At one end the junction does not follow the germline gene, possibly because of a read error. V gene TRBV9 combines with J gene TRBJ2-7, with D perhaps TRBD2 (6 bases). This CDR3 spans 11 amino acids. Germline V gene data show CDR1 as SGDLS and CDR2 as YYNGEE. CDR3 residues: CASSASREPHF. The DNA of the CDR3 is TGTGCCAGCAGCGCTAGCCGGGAGCCCCACTTC.